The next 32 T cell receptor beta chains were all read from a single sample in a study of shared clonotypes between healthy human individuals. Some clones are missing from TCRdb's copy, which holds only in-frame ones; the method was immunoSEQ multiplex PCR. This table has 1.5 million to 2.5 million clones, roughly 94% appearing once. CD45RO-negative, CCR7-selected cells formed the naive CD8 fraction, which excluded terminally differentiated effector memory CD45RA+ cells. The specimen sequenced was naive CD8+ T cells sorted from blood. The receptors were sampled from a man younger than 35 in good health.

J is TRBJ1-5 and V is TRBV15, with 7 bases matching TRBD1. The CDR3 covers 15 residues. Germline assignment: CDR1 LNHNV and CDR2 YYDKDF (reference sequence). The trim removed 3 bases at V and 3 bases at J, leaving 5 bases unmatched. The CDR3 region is CATSRTGSDNQPQHF. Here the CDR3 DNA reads TGTGCCACCAGCAGGACAGGGTCCGACAATCAGCCCCAGCATTTT.

The CDR3 loop reads CASSLRWVQDEQFF. The CDR3 coding sequence is TGCGCCAGCAGCTTGAGATGGGTACAAGATGAGCAGTTCTTC. The rearrangement links TRBV5-1 to TRBJ2-1; D is unclear. The length of the CDR3 is 14 residues. Trimming took 1 base from V and 8 from J, leaving 13 bases between them. Germline loops: CDR1 SGHRS, CDR2 YFSETQ.

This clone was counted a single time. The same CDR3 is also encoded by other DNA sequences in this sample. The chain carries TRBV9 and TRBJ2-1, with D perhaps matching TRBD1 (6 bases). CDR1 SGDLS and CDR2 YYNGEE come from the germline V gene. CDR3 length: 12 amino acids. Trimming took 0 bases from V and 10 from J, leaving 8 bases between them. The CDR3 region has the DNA TGTGCCAGCAGCGTAGAGGGGGACGAGCAGTTCTTC. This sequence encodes CASSVEGDEQFF. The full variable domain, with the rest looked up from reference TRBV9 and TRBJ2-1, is DSGVTQTPKHLITATGQRVTLRCSPRSGDLSVYWYQQSLDQGLQFLIQYYNGEERAKGNILERFSAQQFPDLHSELNLSSLELGDSALYFCASSVEGDEQFFGPGTRLTVL.

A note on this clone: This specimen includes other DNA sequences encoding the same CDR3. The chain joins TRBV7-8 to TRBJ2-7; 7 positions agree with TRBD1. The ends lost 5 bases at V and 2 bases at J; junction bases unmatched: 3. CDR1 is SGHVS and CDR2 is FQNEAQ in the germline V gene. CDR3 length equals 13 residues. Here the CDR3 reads CASSPGQPYEQYF. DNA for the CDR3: TGTGCCAGCAGCCCGGGACAGCCCTACGAGCAGTACTTC.

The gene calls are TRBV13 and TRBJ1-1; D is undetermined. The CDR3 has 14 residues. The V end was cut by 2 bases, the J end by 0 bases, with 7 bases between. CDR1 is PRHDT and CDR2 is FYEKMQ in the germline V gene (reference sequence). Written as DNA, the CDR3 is TGTGCCAGCAGCTTACCCACCATGAACACTGAAGCTTTCTTT. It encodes CASSLPTMNTEAFF.

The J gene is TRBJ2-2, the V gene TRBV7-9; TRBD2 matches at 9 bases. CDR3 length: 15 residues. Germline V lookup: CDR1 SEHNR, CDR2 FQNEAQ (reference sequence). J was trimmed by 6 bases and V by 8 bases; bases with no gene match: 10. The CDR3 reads CASSRTSEAAGELFF. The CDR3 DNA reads TGTGCCAGCTCCCGGACTAGCGAGGCAGCCGGGGAGCTGTTTTTT.

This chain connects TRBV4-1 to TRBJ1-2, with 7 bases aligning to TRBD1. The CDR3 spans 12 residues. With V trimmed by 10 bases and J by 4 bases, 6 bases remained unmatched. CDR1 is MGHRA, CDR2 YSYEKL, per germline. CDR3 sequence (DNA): TGCGCCACCAGAGGGGGCGGCTATGGCTACACCTTC. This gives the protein CATRGGGYGYTF.

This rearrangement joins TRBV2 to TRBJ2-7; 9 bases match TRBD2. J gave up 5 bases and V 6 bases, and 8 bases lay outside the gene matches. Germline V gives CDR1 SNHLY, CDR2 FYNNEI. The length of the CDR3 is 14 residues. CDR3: CASRRTSVGNEQYF. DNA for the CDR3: TGTGCCAGCAGGCGGACTAGCGTTGGAAACGAGCAGTACTTC. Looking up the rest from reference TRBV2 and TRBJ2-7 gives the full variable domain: EPEVTQTPSHQVTQMGQEVILRCVPISNHLYFYWYRQILGQKVEFLVSFYNNEISEKSEIFDDQFSVERPDGSNFTLKIRSTKLEDSAMYFCASRRTSVGNEQYFGPGTRLTVT.

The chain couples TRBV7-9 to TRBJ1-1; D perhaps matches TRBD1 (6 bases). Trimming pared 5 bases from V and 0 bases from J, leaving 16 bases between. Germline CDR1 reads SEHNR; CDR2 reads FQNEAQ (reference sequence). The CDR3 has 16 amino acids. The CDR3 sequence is CASSTTGGEMNTEAFF. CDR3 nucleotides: TGTGCCAGCAGCACCACCGGGGGCGAGATGAACACTGAAGCTTTCTTT. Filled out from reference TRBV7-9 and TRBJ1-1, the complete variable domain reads DTGVSQNPRHKITKRGQNVTFRCDPISEHNRLYWYRQTLGQGPEFLTYFQNEAQLEKSRLLSDRFSAERPKGSFSTLEIQRTEQGDSAMYLCASSTTGGEMNTEAFFGQGTRLTVV.

The CDR3 here is CASSPGQTSTDTQYF. The CDR3 nucleotides are TGCGCCAGCAGCCCGGGACAGACCAGCACAGATACGCAGTATTTT. J is TRBJ2-3 and V is TRBV5-1, with 7 bases lining up with TRBD1. The germline CDR1 and CDR2 sequences are SGHRS and YFSETQ. Trimming removed 4 bases from V and 0 bases from J; junction bases left unmatched: 5. This CDR3 is 15 amino acids long.

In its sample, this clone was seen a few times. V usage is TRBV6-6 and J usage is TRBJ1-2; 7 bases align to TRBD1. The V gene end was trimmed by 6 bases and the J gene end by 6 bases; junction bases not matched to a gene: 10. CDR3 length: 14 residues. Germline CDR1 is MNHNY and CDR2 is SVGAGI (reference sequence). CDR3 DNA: TGTGCCAGCAGCAGAGACAGGGTAGGGGATGGCTACACCTTC. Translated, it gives CASSRDRVGDGYTF.

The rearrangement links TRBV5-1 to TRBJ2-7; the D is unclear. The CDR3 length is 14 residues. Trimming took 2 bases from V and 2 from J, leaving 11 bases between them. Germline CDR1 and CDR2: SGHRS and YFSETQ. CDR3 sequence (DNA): TGCGCCAGCAGCTTAAAATTTGGGCCCTACGAGCAGTACTTC. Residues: CASSLKFGPYEQYF.

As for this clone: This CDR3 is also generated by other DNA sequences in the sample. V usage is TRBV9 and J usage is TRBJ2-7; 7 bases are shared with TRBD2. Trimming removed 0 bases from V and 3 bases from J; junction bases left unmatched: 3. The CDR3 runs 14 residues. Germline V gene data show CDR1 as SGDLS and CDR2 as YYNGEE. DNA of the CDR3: TGTGCCAGCAGCGTAGGCGGGAGTAACTACGAGCAGTACTTC. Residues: CASSVGGSNYEQYF.

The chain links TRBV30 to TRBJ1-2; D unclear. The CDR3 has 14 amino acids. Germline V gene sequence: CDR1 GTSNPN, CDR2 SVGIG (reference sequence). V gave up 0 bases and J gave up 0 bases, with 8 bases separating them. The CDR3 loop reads CAWSVAGANYGYTF. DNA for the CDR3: TGTGCCTGGAGTGTGGCGGGCGCTAACTATGGCTACACCTTC. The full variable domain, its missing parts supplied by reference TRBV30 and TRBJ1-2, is SQTIHQWPATLVQPVGSPLSLECTVEGTSNPNLYWYRQAAGRGLQLLFYSVGIGQISSEVPQNLSASRPQDRQFILSSKKLLLSDSGFYLCAWSVAGANYGYTFGSGTRLTVV.

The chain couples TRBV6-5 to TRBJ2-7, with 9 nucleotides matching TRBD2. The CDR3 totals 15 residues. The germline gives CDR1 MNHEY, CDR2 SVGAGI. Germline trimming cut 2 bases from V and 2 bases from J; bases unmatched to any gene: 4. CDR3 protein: CASSYRREGPYEQYF. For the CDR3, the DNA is TGTGCCAGCAGTTACCGGCGGGAGGGCCCCTACGAGCAGTACTTC.

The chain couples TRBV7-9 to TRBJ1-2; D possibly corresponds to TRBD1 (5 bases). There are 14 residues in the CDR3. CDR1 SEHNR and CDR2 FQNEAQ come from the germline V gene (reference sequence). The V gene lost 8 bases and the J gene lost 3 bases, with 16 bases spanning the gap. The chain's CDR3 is CASGGTKPDYGYTF. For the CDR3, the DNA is TGTGCCAGCGGAGGGACGAAGCCAGACTATGGCTACACCTTC.

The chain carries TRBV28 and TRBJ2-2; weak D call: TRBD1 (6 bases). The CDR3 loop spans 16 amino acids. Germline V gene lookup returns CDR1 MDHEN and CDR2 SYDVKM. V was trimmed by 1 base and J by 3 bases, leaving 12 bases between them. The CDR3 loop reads CASSLFRGLYTGELFF. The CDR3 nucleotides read TGTGCCAGCAGTTTATTCAGGGGTTTATACACCGGGGAGCTGTTTTTT.

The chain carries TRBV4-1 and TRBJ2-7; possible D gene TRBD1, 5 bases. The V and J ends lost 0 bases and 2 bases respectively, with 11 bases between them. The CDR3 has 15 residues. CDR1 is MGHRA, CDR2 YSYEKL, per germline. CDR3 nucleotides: TGCGCCAGCAGCCAAGACTCAGGGCCCGCCTACGAGCAGTACTTC. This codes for CASSQDSGPAYEQYF.

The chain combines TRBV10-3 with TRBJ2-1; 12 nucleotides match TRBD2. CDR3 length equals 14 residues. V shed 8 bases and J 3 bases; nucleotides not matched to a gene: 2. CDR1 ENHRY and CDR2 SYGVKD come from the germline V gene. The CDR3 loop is CAIGLAGHYNEQFF. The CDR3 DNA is TGTGCCATCGGACTAGCGGGACACTACAATGAGCAGTTCTTC.

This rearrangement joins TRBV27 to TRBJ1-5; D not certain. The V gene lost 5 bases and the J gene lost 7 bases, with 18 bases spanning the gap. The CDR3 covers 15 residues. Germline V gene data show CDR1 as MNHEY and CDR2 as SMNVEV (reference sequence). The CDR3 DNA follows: TGTGCCAGCAGTCCCGAGTCAGGTGTGTACCAGCCCCAGCATTTT. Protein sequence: CASSPESGVYQPQHF.

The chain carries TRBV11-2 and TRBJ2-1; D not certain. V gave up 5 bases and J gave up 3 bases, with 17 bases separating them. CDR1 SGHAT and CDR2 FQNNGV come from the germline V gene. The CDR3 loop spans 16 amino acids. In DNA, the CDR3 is TGTGCCAGCAGCCCCCGAGGTAGCTTTCACTACAATGAGCAGTTCTTC. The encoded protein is CASSPRGSFHYNEQFF.

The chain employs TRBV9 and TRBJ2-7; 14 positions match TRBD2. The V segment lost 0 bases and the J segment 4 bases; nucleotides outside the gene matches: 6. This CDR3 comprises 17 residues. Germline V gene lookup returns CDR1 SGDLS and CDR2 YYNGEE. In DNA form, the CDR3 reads TGTGCCAGCAGCGTAGGGGGACTAGCGGGAGAGGGATACGAGCAGTACTTC. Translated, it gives CASSVGGLAGEGYEQYF.

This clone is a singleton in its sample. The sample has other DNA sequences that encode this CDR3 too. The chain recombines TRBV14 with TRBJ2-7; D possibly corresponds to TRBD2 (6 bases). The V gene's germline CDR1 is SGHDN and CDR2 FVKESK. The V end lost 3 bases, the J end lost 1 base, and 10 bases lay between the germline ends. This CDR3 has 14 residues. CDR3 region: CASSQTGGSYEQYF. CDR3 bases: TGTGCCAGCAGCCAGACCGGGGGTTCCTACGAGCAGTACTTC. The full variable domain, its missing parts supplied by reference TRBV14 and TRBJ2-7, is EAGVTQFPSHSVIEKGQTVTLRCDPISGHDNLYWYRRVMGKEIKFLLHFVKESKQDESGMPNNRFLAERTGGTYSTLKVQPAELEDSGVYFCASSQTGGSYEQYFGPGTRLTVT.

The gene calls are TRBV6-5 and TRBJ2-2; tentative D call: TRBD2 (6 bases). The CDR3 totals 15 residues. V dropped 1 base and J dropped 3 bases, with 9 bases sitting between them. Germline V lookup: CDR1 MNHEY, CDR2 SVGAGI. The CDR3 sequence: CASSYYGGDTGELFF. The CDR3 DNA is TGTGCCAGCAGTTACTACGGGGGAGACACCGGGGAGCTGTTTTTT.

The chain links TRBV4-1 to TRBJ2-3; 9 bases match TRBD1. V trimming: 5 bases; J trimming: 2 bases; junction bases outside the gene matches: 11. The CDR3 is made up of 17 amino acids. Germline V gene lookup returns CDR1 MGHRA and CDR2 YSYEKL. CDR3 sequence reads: CASSYLTRDRDTDTQYF. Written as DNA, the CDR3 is TGCGCCAGCAGCTATTTGACCCGGGACAGGGACACAGATACGCAGTATTTT.

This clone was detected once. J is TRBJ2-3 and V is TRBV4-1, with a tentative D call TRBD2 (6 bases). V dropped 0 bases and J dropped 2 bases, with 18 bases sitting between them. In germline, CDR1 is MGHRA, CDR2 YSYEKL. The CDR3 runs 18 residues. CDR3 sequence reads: CASSQEAPAGLYTDTQYF. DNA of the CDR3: TGCGCCAGCAGCCAAGAGGCTCCCGCGGGACTTTACACAGATACGCAGTATTTT.

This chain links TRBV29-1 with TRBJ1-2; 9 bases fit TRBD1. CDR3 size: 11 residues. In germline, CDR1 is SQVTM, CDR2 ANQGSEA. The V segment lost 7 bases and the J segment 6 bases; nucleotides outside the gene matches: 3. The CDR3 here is CSGWTGDGYTF. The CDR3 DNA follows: TGCAGCGGATGGACAGGGGATGGCTACACCTTC.

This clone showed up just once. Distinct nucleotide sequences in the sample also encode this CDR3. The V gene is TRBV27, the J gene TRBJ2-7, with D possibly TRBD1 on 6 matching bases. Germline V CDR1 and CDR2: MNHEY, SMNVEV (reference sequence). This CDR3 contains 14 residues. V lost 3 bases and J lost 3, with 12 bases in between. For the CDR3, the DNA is TGTGCCAGCAGTTTGTCTGGGGGCGTCTACGAGCAGTACTTC. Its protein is CASSLSGGVYEQYF.

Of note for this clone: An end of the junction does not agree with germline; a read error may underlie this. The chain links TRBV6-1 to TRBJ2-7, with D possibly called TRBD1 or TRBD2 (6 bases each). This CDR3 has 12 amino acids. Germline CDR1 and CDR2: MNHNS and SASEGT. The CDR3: CPSGGRAYEQYF. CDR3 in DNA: TGTCCCAGTGGGGGGCGCGCCTACGAGCAGTACTTC.

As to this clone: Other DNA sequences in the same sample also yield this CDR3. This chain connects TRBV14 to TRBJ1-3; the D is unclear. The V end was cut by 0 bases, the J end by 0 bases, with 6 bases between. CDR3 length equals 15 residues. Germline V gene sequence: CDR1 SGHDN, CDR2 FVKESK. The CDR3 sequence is CASSQDGSSGNTIYF. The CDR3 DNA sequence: TGTGCCAGCAGCCAAGACGGAAGCTCTGGAAACACCATATATTTT.

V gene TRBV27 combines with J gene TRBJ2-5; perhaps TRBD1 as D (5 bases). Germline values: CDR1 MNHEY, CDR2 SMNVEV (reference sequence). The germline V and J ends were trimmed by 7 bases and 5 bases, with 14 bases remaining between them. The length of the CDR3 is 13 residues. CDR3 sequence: CASTVNWGETQYF. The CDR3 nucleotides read TGTGCCAGCACCGTAAACTGGGGCGAGACCCAGTACTTC.

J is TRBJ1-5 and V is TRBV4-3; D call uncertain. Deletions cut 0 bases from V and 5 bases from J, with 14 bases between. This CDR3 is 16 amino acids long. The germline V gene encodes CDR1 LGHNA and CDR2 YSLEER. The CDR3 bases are TGCGCCAGCAGCCAAGAACGATCCAATCCTTATCAGCCCCAGCATTTT. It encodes CASSQERSNPYQPQHF.